These 23 T cell receptor beta chains came from one sample sequenced in a study of T cell responses to AZD1222 COVID-19 vaccine. Produced via immunoSEQ multiplex PCR; TCRdb's table is partial and in-frame only. The sample carries about 150,000 clones, roughly 88% recorded once. The input for sequencing was peripheral blood, taken on day 0 of AZD1222 vaccination. The receptors come from an adult in good health.

The chain combines TRBV5-5 with TRBJ2-5, with TRBD2 identical over 8 bases. V dropped 7 bases and J dropped 4; count of bases not matched to a gene: 12. CDR3 length: 15 residues. The germline V gene has CDR1 SGHKS and CDR2 YYEKEE (reference sequence). For the CDR3, the DNA is TGTGCCAGCGGAATGGCGGGGGGCGGAGGAGAGACCCAGTACTTC. It yields the protein CASGMAGGGGETQYF.

The rearrangement links TRBV7-2 to TRBJ1-5; a possible D gene is TRBD1 (6 bases). The CDR3 length is 15 residues. The V gene lost 0 bases and the J gene lost 10 bases, with 16 bases spanning the gap. Germline V gives CDR1 SGHTA, CDR2 FQGNSA. The CDR3 protein is CASSLAGTSLGPQHF. CDR3 DNA sequence: TGTGCCAGCAGCTTAGCAGGGACAAGCTTGGGTCCCCAGCATTTT.

This clone is a singleton in its sample. The chain carries TRBV7-2 and TRBJ2-1, with 13 nucleotides matching TRBD2. Trimming removed 4 bases from V and 4 bases from J; junction bases left unmatched: 13. Per germline, CDR1 SGHTA and CDR2 FQGNSA. This CDR3 region has 19 residues. The CDR3 sequence: CASSSPPGLAGAGYNEQFF. The CDR3, as DNA: TGTGCCAGCAGCTCCCCCCCCGGACTAGCGGGGGCAGGGTACAATGAGCAGTTCTTC. Filled out from reference TRBV7-2 and TRBJ2-1, the complete variable domain reads GAGVSQSPSNKVTEKGKDVELRCDPISGHTALYWYRQSLGQGLEFLIYFQGNSAPDKSGLPSDRFSAERTGGSVSTLTIQRTQQEDSAVYLCASSSPPGLAGAGYNEQFFGPGTRLTVL.

The chain combines TRBV30 with TRBJ2-5; 7 nucleotides agree with TRBD1. Germline lookup yields CDR1 GTSNPN and CDR2 SVGIG (reference sequence). The ends lost 3 bases at V and 5 bases at J; junction bases unmatched: 18. The CDR3 runs 17 residues. In nucleotides, the CDR3 is TGTGCCTGGAGCCGCTTGACAGGGAAGGGGCTCCACGAGACCCAGTACTTC. Its translation: CAWSRLTGKGLHETQYF.

A single count supports this clone. The genes are TRBV5-6 and TRBJ1-5; D is perhaps TRBD1 (5 bases). CDR3 length: 17 residues. CDR1 and CDR2 from the germline V gene are SGHDT and YYEEEE. Trimming left V 0 bases short and J 0 bases short, with 13 bases between. This CDR3 is CASSLARAADSNQPQHF. CDR3 nucleotide sequence: TGTGCCAGCAGCTTGGCCAGGGCAGCTGATAGCAATCAGCCCCAGCATTTT.

The chain joins TRBV3-1 (or the pseudogene TRBV3-2) to TRBJ2-1; D remains ambiguous. Deletions cut 4 bases from V and 3 bases from J, with 4 bases between. CDR3 length: 12 residues. Germline CDR1 reads LGHDT; CDR2 reads YNNKEL (reference sequence). This CDR3 is CASSLDYNEQFF. Here the CDR3 DNA reads TGTGCCAGCAGCCTCGACTACAATGAGCAGTTCTTC.

This chain joins TRBV19 and TRBJ1-2; D ambiguous. The V gene's germline CDR1 is LNHDA and CDR2 SQIVND (reference sequence). The V and J ends lost 8 bases and 1 base respectively, with 20 bases between them. The CDR3 is made up of 16 amino acids. CDR3 nucleotide sequence: TGTGCCAGTTTAGAGAGATCGATTGTTAATAACTATGGCTACACCTTC. Translating gives CASLERSIVNNYGYTF.

The chain joins TRBV5-1 to TRBJ2-5, with 10 bases fitting TRBD2. Germline V gives CDR1 SGHRS, CDR2 YFSETQ. V lost 4 bases and J lost 1; bases outside the gene matches: 13. This CDR3 comprises 18 residues. The chain's CDR3 is CASSPRTSGGPFQETQYF. The CDR3 DNA follows: TGCGCCAGCAGCCCCCGGACTAGCGGAGGCCCCTTCCAAGAGACCCAGTACTTC.

This sequence joins TRBV7-2 and TRBJ2-1; TRBD1 is a possible D gene (5 bases). The CDR3 length is 14 residues. V was pared by 5 bases and J by 3 bases, with 11 bases between. In germline, CDR1 is SGHTA, CDR2 FQGNSA. The CDR3 sequence is CASSPAQGYNEQFF. The CDR3 DNA reads as TGTGCCAGCAGCCCGGCCCAGGGCTACAATGAGCAGTTCTTC.

In its sample, this clone was seen a few times. This chain uses TRBV4-2 with TRBJ1-6; 9 positions match TRBD1. CDR1 LGHNA and CDR2 YNFKEQ come from the germline V gene. The CDR3 consists of 16 residues. V gave up 0 bases and J gave up 9 bases; unmatched junction bases: 6. As DNA, the CDR3 is TGTGCCAGCAGCCAAGATAGCGGGACAGGGAGTTCACCCCTCCACTTT. It encodes CASSQDSGTGSSPLHF.

This clone has a single count. CDR3 in amino acids: CASNHVGSVDEQFF. DNA for the CDR3: TGCGCCAGCAATCACGTGGGTTCCGTCGATGAGCAGTTCTTC. The chain recombines TRBV5-1 with TRBJ2-1, with D uncertain. This CDR3 spans 14 amino acids. Germline V gene data show CDR1 as SGHRS and CDR2 as YFSETQ. V lost 6 bases and J 8 bases, leaving 18 bases between the germline ends.

Turning to this clone: This same CDR3 is encoded by further DNA sequences in the sample. This chain links TRBV5-1 with TRBJ1-2; D gene ambiguous. The V and J ends lost 0 bases and 2 bases respectively, with 8 bases between them. Germline V gives CDR1 SGHRS, CDR2 YFSETQ. The CDR3 consists of 14 residues. For the CDR3, the DNA is TGCGCCAGCAGCTTGGGTCAAGGGAACTATGGCTACACCTTC. It translates to CASSLGQGNYGYTF.

This clone was observed a single time. The chain joins TRBV7-9 to TRBJ2-7, with unresolved D. The CDR3 spans 14 residues. CDR1 SEHNR and CDR2 FQNEAQ come from the germline V gene (reference sequence). V lost 1 base to trimming and J lost 3 bases, with 10 bases between them. The CDR3 protein is CASSLEVTFYEQYF. As DNA, the CDR3 is TGTGCCAGCAGCTTAGAGGTGACTTTCTACGAGCAGTACTTC. The full variable domain, in which reference TRBV7-9 and TRBJ2-7 provide the parts outside the CDR3, is DTGVSQNPRHKITKRGQNVTFRCDPISEHNRLYWYRQTLGQGPEFLTYFQNEAQLEKSRLLSDRFSAERPKGSFSTLEIQRTEQGDSAMYLCASSLEVTFYEQYFGPGTRLTVT.

Note on this clone: The junction does not match germline at one end; this may be a read error. This rearrangement joins TRBV27 to TRBJ1-1, with D unclear. Per germline, CDR1 MNHEY and CDR2 SMNVEV (reference sequence). CDR3 size: 9 residues. Written as DNA, the CDR3 is TGCTTGGGCCCGGATGAAGCTTTCTTT. Amino acid sequence: CLGPDEAFF.

The chain couples TRBV3-1 (or the pseudogene TRBV3-2) to TRBJ1-1; D is unclear. V was trimmed by 2 bases and J by 2 bases, leaving 9 bases between them. The CDR3 sequence is 14 residues long. Germline V gene lookup returns CDR1 LGHDT and CDR2 YNNKEL (reference sequence). The CDR3 sequence is CASSQPFPNTEAFF. Written as DNA, the CDR3 is TGTGCCAGCAGCCAACCCTTTCCCAACACTGAAGCTTTCTTT.

V is TRBV5-1 and J is TRBJ1-3; weak D call: TRBD1 (6 bases). The CDR3 totals 14 residues. Germline CDR1 and CDR2: SGHRS and YFSETQ. Trimming took off 5 bases at V and 0 bases at J, with 9 bases between the two ends. The DNA of the CDR3 is TGCGCCAGCAGTTCGACAGGCTCTGGAAACACCATATATTTT. Protein sequence: CASSSTGSGNTIYF.

The J gene is TRBJ2-7, the V gene TRBV5-1; 10 bases align to TRBD1. The germline CDR1 and CDR2 sequences are SGHRS and YFSETQ. The junction had 10 bases not matched to a gene; V was cut back by 4 bases and J by 3 bases. The CDR3 covers 16 residues. The DNA of the CDR3 is TGCGCCAGCAGCAAATCCGTCGGGACAGGGGTCTACGAGCAGTACTTC. Translated, it gives CASSKSVGTGVYEQYF.

This chain links TRBV10-3 with TRBJ1-2; the D gene is possibly TRBD1 (5 bases). The germline V gene encodes CDR1 ENHRY and CDR2 SYGVKD. V was shortened by 8 bases and J by 5 bases, with 30 bases between the two germline ends. The CDR3 runs to 18 residues. The CDR3 reads CAIFFGGTIPSDKYGYTF. CDR3 nucleotides: TGTGCCATCTTTTTTGGGGGGACCATACCCTCCGACAAATATGGCTACACCTTC.

The chain joins TRBV5-6 to TRBJ2-7, with 11 bases that match TRBD2. With V trimmed by 3 bases and J by 3 bases, 2 bases remained unmatched. CDR3 length: 14 amino acids. Germline loops: CDR1 SGHDT, CDR2 YYEEEE. The CDR3 sequence is CASSSGLADYEQYF. Written as DNA, the CDR3 is TGTGCCAGCAGCTCGGGACTAGCGGACTACGAGCAGTACTTC.

This clone was seen more than once but under ten times. The chain carries TRBV7-8 and TRBJ1-5; D is uncertain. V was shortened by 7 bases and J by 0 bases, with 7 bases between the two germline ends. Germline loops: CDR1 SGHVS, CDR2 FQNEAQ. The CDR3 loop spans 13 amino acids. The CDR3 DNA reads as TGTGCCAGCACCCAGGATAGCAATCAGCCCCAGCATTTT. Translating it yields CASTQDSNQPQHF.

The chain's CDR3 is CASSETQGQGGYQPQHF. The CDR3 nucleotides read TGTGCCAGCAGTGAAACACAAGGACAGGGAGGTTATCAGCCCCAGCATTTT. The chain joins TRBV6-1 to TRBJ1-5; 8 bases line up with TRBD1. Per the germline V gene, CDR1 is MNHNS and CDR2 is SASEGT. The CDR3 contains 17 residues. V gave up 2 bases and J gave up 5 bases; unmatched junction bases: 11.

The chain couples TRBV5-4 to TRBJ2-7; 8 bases line up with TRBD2. The germline V gene has CDR1 SGHNT and CDR2 YYREEE (reference sequence). Germline trimming cut 5 bases from V and 5 bases from J; bases unmatched to any gene: 3. The CDR3 loop spans 12 amino acids. The CDR3 DNA reads as TGTGCCAGCAGGGGACTAGGCGACGAGCAGTACTTC. Protein sequence: CASRGLGDEQYF.

The rearrangement joins TRBV11-2 to TRBJ1-1, with a tentative D call TRBD1 (5 bases). This CDR3 comprises 13 residues. Trimming took 5 bases from V and 2 from J, leaving 9 bases between them. Germline loops: CDR1 SGHAT, CDR2 FQNNGV. The CDR3 region has the DNA TGTGCCAGCAGCCCGGGGACTAACACTGAAGCTTTCTTT. It translates to CASSPGTNTEAFF. The whole variable domain, remainder taken from reference TRBV11-2 and TRBJ1-1, is EAGVAQSPRYKIIEKRQSVAFWCNPISGHATLYWYQQILGQGPKLLIQFQNNGVVDDSQLPKDRFSAERLKGVDSTLKIQPAKLEDSAVYLCASSPGTNTEAFFGQGTRLTVV.